The clone carrying this T cell receptor (beta chain) occurred many times. The antigen is not known. In germline, CDR1 is PRHDT, CDR2 FYEKMQ (reference sequence). CDR3 length equals 19 residues. V shed 4 bases, J shed 1 base, and the junction held 6 bases outside the gene matches. The library was built from 400 ng RNA with molecular barcoded adaptors for alpha/delta and beta/gamma chains. TCRdb analysed the reads with MiXCR anew, one entry per CDR3 protein. The profile shows about 27,000 distinct CDR3 sequences, around 15% of them singletons. This sample is part of a study of read filtering for tumor transcriptome and immune sequencing. Study background: IR-seq gave about 4.05 to 11 million TCR reads per sample; RNA-seq gave about 75 to 1,400.

Study-level findings and limits: RNA-seq captured clonotypes less deeply and reliably than IR-seq.

Sample: a population of CD138-negative cells sorted from bone marrow. The sequence derives from a donor older than 35 with multiple myeloma. The chain employs TRBV13 and TRBJ2-2; 16 bases fit TRBD2. CDR3 loop: CASSSEGLAGGGNTGELFF. As DNA, the CDR3 is TGTGCCAGCAGCTCGGAGGGACTAGCGGGAGGGGGGAACACCGGGGAGCTGTTTTTT.